This is a list of T cell receptor beta chains from one sample in a study of blood T cells in healthy people across ages. TCRdb redid the calling of the 5' RACE reads with MiXCR, one entry per CDR3 protein. The sample has approximately 690,000 distinct CDR3 sequences, around three fifths seen once. Sequencing input: blood. The receptors were sampled from a man aged 60-69 years in good health. CDR3s include the opening cysteine and the closing phenylalanine or tryptophan. The order of the fields is J gene, D gene, clone size, V gene, CDR3 DNA, CDR3 protein. D genes are given only for firm matches. Size tells how often a clone was seen (once, few, many) or the class of an expanded clone, and some rows leave it out.

J: TRBJ2-3; D: .; size: .; V: TRBV5-8; DNA: TGTGCCAGCAGCTGGGGAGCAGGGGCTGCAGATACGCAGTATTTT; CDR3: CASSWGAGAADTQYF
J: TRBJ2-1; D: .; size: .; V: TRBV10-3; DNA: TGTGCCATCAGTGACCCCCCGTCGGGCGGGGAGCAGTTCTTC; CDR3: CAISDPPSGGEQFF
J: TRBJ2-6; D: TRBD1; size: .; V: TRBV27; DNA: TGTGCCAGCAGTACGCTCAGGGGGCGAGTTTGGTTCGGGGGGGCCAACGTCCTGACTTTC; CDR3: CASSTLRGRVWFGGANVLTF
J: TRBJ2-5; D: .; size: once; V: TRBV5-1; DNA: TGCGCCAGCAGCTTGCTACTAGGTCTGGAGCAGTACTTC; CDR3: CASSLLLGLEQYF
J: TRBJ2-5; D: TRBD1; size: .; V: TRBV5-1; DNA: TGCGCCAGCAGCCAGCCCTTTGGGACAGGGATTCGAGAGACCCAGTACTTC; CDR3: CASSQPFGTGIRETQYF
J: TRBJ1-2; D: .; size: .; V: TRBV20-1; DNA: TGCAGTGCTTCGGGACTAGGTACTTCTAACTATGGCTACACCTTC; CDR3: CSASGLGTSNYGYTF
J: TRBJ2-5; D: TRBD2; size: .; V: TRBV5-4; DNA: TGTGCCAGCAGTTTCGGGGGGACCAGTCAAGAGACCCAGTACTTC; CDR3: CASSFGGTSQETQYF
J: TRBJ2-5; D: TRBD2; size: .; V: TRBV3-1; DNA: TGTGCCAGCAGCCAAGGGATAGCGGGGAATCGGGAGACCCAGTACTTC; CDR3: CASSQGIAGNRETQYF
J: TRBJ2-6; D: TRBD1; size: few; V: TRBV7-8; DNA: TGTGCCAGCGCCCACAGGGGGGTTTCTGGGGCCAACGTCCTGACTTTC; CDR3: CASAHRGVSGANVLTF
J: TRBJ2-5; D: TRBD2; size: few; V: TRBV27; DNA: TGTGCCAGCAGTTTATCCCTAGCGGCAGGGCAGGAGACCCAGTACTTC; CDR3: CASSLSLAAGQETQYF
J: TRBJ1-2; D: .; size: .; V: TRBV7-9; DNA: TGTGCCAGCAGCCCTGGGACGGCTGGCTACACCTTC; CDR3: CASSPGTAGYTF
J: TRBJ2-1; D: TRBD2; size: once; V: TRBV14; DNA: TGTGCCAGCAGCCCGCTGACTAGCAACCCCTACAATGAGCAGTTCTTC; CDR3: CASSPLTSNPYNEQFF
J: TRBJ2-3; D: .; size: once; V: TRBV6-5; DNA: TGTGCCAGCAGGGTCGGGGCAGGAGCCACAGATACGCAGTATTTT; CDR3: CASRVGAGATDTQYF
J: TRBJ2-7; D: TRBD2; size: .; V: TRBV6-2/TRBV6-3; DNA: TGTGCCAGCAGTCCCGGCGGGCTAGCGGGGGGCTACGAGCAGTACTTC; CDR3: CASSPGGLAGGYEQYF
J: TRBJ2-7; D: TRBD1; size: .; V: TRBV4-1; DNA: TGCGCCAGCAGCCAAGTAAAAACCGGGACAGGTGGCGAGCAGTACTTC; CDR3: CASSQVKTGTGGEQYF
J: TRBJ2-3; D: TRBD2; size: .; V: TRBV24-1; DNA: TGTGCCACCAGTGACACTAGCGGGGGCACAGATACGCAGTATTTT; CDR3: CATSDTSGGTDTQYF
J: TRBJ2-6; D: .; size: .; V: TRBV2; DNA: TGTGCCAGCAGTGACAGGGCTGGGGCCAACGTCCTGACTTTC; CDR3: CASSDRAGANVLTF
J: TRBJ2-7; D: .; size: medium-sized; V: TRBV20-1; DNA: TGCAGTGCTAGCTCCCCTATTAGCTCCTACGAGCAGTACTTC; CDR3: CSASSPISSYEQYF
J: TRBJ2-1; D: TRBD1; size: .; V: TRBV10-2; DNA: TGCGCCAGCAGTAAAACTACCTCAGGGGGTGAGCAGTTCTTC; CDR3: CASSKTTSGGEQFF
J: TRBJ1-1; D: .; size: once; V: TRBV25-1; DNA: TGTGCCAGCAGCGGACAGACGTACACTGAAGCTTTCTTT; CDR3: CASSGQTYTEAFF
J: TRBJ2-5; D: .; size: .; V: TRBV3-1; DNA: TGTGCCAGCAGCCAAGGATTTGTAGGGGGGGGGCGCCAAGAGACCCAGTACTTC; CDR3: CASSQGFVGGGRQETQYF
J: TRBJ1-2; D: TRBD1; size: .; V: TRBV3-1; DNA: TGTGCCAGCAGCCAAGGAGATGGGACAGAGTACACCTTC; CDR3: CASSQGDGTEYTF
J: TRBJ2-1; D: .; size: .; V: TRBV7-8; DNA: TGTGCCAGCAGCTATGACAGTCGTCGGTACAATGAGCAGTTCTTC; CDR3: CASSYDSRRYNEQFF
J: TRBJ2-7; D: TRBD2; size: few; V: TRBV10-3; DNA: TGTGCCATCAGTGGGACTAGCGGCTCCTACGAGCAGTACTTC; CDR3: CAISGTSGSYEQYF
J: TRBJ2-1; D: .; size: few; V: TRBV29-1; DNA: TGCAGCGTTGAGTCGTTGGCTATCAATGAGCAGTTCTTC; CDR3: CSVESLAINEQFF
J: TRBJ2-1; D: .; size: once; V: TRBV29-1; DNA: TGCAGCCCCCAGGGGCAGGGAAGCAATGAGCAGTTCTTC; CDR3: CSPQGQGSNEQFF
J: TRBJ1-2; D: TRBD1; size: .; V: TRBV6-6; DNA: TGTGCCAGCAGTACTGGACAGGGGTTCCGTGGGGGCTATGGCTACACCTTC; CDR3: CASSTGQGFRGGYGYTF
J: TRBJ1-1; D: .; size: few; V: TRBV3-1; DNA: TGTGCCAGCAGCCGAAAGCAGCGGGGGACAGCTTTCTTT; CDR3: CASSRKQRGTAFF
J: TRBJ2-4; D: .; size: .; V: TRBV4-1; DNA: TGCGCCAGCAGCCAGTTAAACCTAGGCAAAAACATTCAGTACTTC; CDR3: CASSQLNLGKNIQYF
J: TRBJ2-5; D: TRBD2; size: once; V: TRBV25-1; DNA: TGTGCCAGCAGACGCGGGGGGGCTGGAGAGCAGTACTTC; CDR3: CASRRGGAGEQYF
J: TRBJ2-2; D: TRBD1; size: many; V: TRBV7-9; DNA: TGTGCCAGCAGCCCATCACAGGGGGTTCGGACCGGGGAGCTGTTTTTT; CDR3: CASSPSQGVRTGELFF
J: TRBJ2-4; D: .; size: .; V: TRBV14; DNA: TGTGCCAGCAGCCAAGCGTCGGGGGGCCTGGCCAAAAACATTCAGTACTTC; CDR3: CASSQASGGLAKNIQYF
J: TRBJ2-3; D: TRBD2; size: .; V: TRBV4-3; DNA: TGCGCCAGCAGCCAAAATATAATCGCGGGGGGCACAGATACGCAGTATTTT; CDR3: CASSQNIIAGGTDTQYF
J: TRBJ2-1; D: TRBD2; size: .; V: TRBV27; DNA: TGTGCCAGCAGTAGAGCCGGGACTAGCGGGGGTATCTACAATGAGCAGTTCTTC; CDR3: CASSRAGTSGGIYNEQFF
J: TRBJ1-1; D: .; size: few; V: TRBV2; DNA: TGTGCCAGCACCGGTACAGGGAACACTGAAGCTTTCTTT; CDR3: CASTGTGNTEAFF
J: TRBJ1-1; D: .; size: once; V: TRBV10-3; DNA: TGTGCCATCAGTGCCGGACAGATGAACACTGAAGCTTTCTTT; CDR3: CAISAGQMNTEAFF
J: TRBJ1-1; D: TRBD1; size: few; V: TRBV20-1; DNA: TGCAGTGCTAGACCCCGGACAGGGTTTAACACTGAAGCTTTCTTT; CDR3: CSARPRTGFNTEAFF
J: TRBJ2-3; D: .; size: .; V: TRBV6-6; DNA: TGTGCCAGCACCTTTTTGAGGGGAGCTACCTTCACAGATACGCAGTATTTT; CDR3: CASTFLRGATFTDTQYF
J: TRBJ1-1; D: .; size: once; V: TRBV20-1; DNA: TGCAGCGCTAGAGATGGGCAGATGAACACTGAAGCTTTCTTT; CDR3: CSARDGQMNTEAFF
J: TRBJ2-5; D: .; size: few; V: TRBV2; DNA: TGTGCCAGCAGTGGGACGCGGAACCAAGAGACCCAGTACTTC; CDR3: CASSGTRNQETQYF
J: TRBJ1-1; D: TRBD1; size: few; V: TRBV27; DNA: TGTGCCAGCAGTTCCCGGGACAGATCCGCTTTCTTT; CDR3: CASSSRDRSAFF
J: TRBJ1-5; D: .; size: .; V: TRBV20-1; DNA: TGCAGTCTCGGGGGGCAGGGGAATAGCAATCAGCCCCAGCATTTT; CDR3: CSLGGQGNSNQPQHF
J: TRBJ1-6; D: .; size: few; V: TRBV12-5; DNA: TGTGCTAGTGGTTTTCCCAGCGCTTCCTATAATTCACCCCTCCACTTT; CDR3: CASGFPSASYNSPLHF
J: TRBJ2-3; D: .; size: .; V: TRBV2; DNA: TGTGCCAGCAGTGAAAGGCTCGAAGATACGCAGTATTTT; CDR3: CASSERLEDTQYF
J: TRBJ1-2; D: .; size: .; V: TRBV2; DNA: TGTGCCAGCACTAAGGACAACAACTATGGCTACACCTTC; CDR3: CASTKDNNYGYTF
J: TRBJ2-2; D: TRBD1; size: .; V: TRBV5-1; DNA: TGCGCCAGCAGCCCAGACGGACAGGGATCGAGGGAGCTGTTTTTT; CDR3: CASSPDGQGSRELFF
J: TRBJ1-6; D: .; size: .; V: TRBV6-5; DNA: TGTGCCAGCAGTTACCGAAGGGATCTTGGGTATTCCCCCCTCCACTTT; CDR3: CASSYRRDLGYSPLHF
J: TRBJ2-7; D: TRBD2; size: .; V: TRBV12-3/TRBV12-4; DNA: TGTGCCAGCAGCTTACTAGCGGGGGTGACCTACGAGCAGTACTTC; CDR3: CASSLLAGVTYEQYF
J: TRBJ2-1; D: .; size: many; V: TRBV5-1; DNA: TGCGCCAGCAGCTCGGGCGGGGCAGGGACCGCTGAGCAGTTCTTC; CDR3: CASSSGGAGTAEQFF
J: TRBJ2-7; D: .; size: .; V: TRBV12-3/TRBV12-4; DNA: TGTGCCAGCAGTTTAGGCCCGGGGAGGGGGAACTACGAGCAGTACTTC; CDR3: CASSLGPGRGNYEQYF
J: TRBJ2-1; D: TRBD1; size: .; V: TRBV12-3/TRBV12-4; DNA: TGTGCCAGCAGTTTAGCCAGCGGGACAGGGGGCGGCAATGAGCAGTTCTTC; CDR3: CASSLASGTGGGNEQFF
J: TRBJ2-3; D: .; size: many; V: TRBV18; DNA: TGTGCCAGCTCTCCCGGGAGCCTCCCCGATACGCAGTATTTT; CDR3: CASSPGSLPDTQYF
J: TRBJ2-5; D: TRBD2; size: .; V: TRBV4-2; DNA: TGTGCCAGCAGCCAAATACGTCGGCGGGGGGCCCAAGAGACCCAGTACTTC; CDR3: CASSQIRRRGAQETQYF
J: TRBJ2-7; D: TRBD1; size: .; V: TRBV5-1; DNA: TGCGCCAGCAGCTTGGGCCAGGGGGCATATAGCGAGCAGTACTTC; CDR3: CASSLGQGAYSEQYF